The clone carrying this T cell receptor beta chain has only one observation. Its antigen is unidentified. Since a much larger clone is just one base distant, this may be a read error. TCRdb independently ran MiXCR on the PCR reads; one entry per CDR3 protein. The sample contains hundreds of thousands of distinct CDR3 sequences, just under 20% of which appear only once. The sample belongs to a study of molecular identifiers for immune sequencing clone quantification. CDR1 LGHDT and CDR2 YNNKEL come from the germline V gene (reference sequence). This CDR3 region has 16 residues. V was trimmed by 2 bases and J by 1 base, leaving 11 bases between them. Findings of the study overall: It was shown that clones above 20 RNA copies held over 98% of effector molecules, but under 1% in naive cells.

This receptor was obtained from a human donor in good health. Some libraries in this study had Jurkat cell RNA spiked in. Sequencing was carried out using naive CD8+ T cells from blood, with Jurkat cell RNA spiked in. Stated subset: FACS-sorted CD8+CD4-CCR7+CD45RA+ naive T cells. The chain employs TRBV3-1 and TRBJ2-2; tentative D call: TRBD1 (6 bases). This chain's CDR3 is CASSQLPGQNTGELFF. In nucleotides, the CDR3 is TGTGCCAGCAGCCAACTTCCGGGACAGAACACCGGGGAGCTGTTTTTT.